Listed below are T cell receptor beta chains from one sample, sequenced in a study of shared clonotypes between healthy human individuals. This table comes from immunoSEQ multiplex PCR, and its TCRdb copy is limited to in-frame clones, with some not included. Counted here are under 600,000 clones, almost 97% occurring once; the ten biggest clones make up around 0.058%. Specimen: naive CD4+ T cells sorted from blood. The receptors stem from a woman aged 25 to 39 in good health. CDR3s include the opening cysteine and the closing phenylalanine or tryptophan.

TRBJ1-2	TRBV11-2	CASSQGTDGYTF
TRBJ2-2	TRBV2	CASSEELFNTGELFF
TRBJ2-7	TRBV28	CASSLPTESSYEQYF
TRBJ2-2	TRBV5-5	CASSPQGGTGELFF
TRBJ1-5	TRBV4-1	CASSQARGEHQPQHF
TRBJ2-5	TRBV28	CASSLLRGRPQGTQYF
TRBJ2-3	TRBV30	CAWSVGSGRTDTQYF
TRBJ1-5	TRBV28	CASSPGGGHQPQHF
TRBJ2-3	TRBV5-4	CASSLLVLAGEADTQYF
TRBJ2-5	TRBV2	CASKRLAGVGETQYF
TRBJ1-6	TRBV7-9	CASSLGQGRVNSPLHF
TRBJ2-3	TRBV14	CASSQDSIPGSRRAQYF
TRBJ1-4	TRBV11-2	CASSVMQREKLFF
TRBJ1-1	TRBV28	CASISGPTGAFF
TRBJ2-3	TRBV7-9	CASSWGLAGGADTQYF
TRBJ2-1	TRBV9	CASSVGGSTYNEQFF
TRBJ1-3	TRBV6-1	CASSERGDGNTIYF
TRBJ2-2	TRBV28	CASSLTLGVTNTGELFF
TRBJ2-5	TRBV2	CATGQGGETQYF
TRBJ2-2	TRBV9	CASSVGVVFTGELFF
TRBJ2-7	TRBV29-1	CSCLSQELSYEQYF
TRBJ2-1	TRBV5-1	CASSTGLAGGEQFF
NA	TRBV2	CASSGLAGGLYEQYF
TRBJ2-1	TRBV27	CASSVLLAGGPREQFF
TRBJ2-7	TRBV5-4	CASSLGTAAYEQYF
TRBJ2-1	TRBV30	CACSLAGYNEQFF
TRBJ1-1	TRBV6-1	CASLSGGSMNTEAFF
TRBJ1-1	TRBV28	CASRLGSTGSTEAFF
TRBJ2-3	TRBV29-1	CSVGPRTAGTDTQYF
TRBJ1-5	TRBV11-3	CASSLDPWSGPYSNQPQHF
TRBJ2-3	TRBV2	CASSQRVWADTQYF
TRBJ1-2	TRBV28	CASSLYNPSLAGRNGYTF
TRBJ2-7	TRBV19	CASSLPGTGLSEQYF
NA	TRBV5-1	CASSLSREYEQYF
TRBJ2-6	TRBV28	CASSLEGLTSSGANVLTF
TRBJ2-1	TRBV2	CASSGDSINEQFF
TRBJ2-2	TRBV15	CATSTADNTGELFF
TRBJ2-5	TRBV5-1	CASSRPDRGEETQYF
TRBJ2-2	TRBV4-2	CASSPGPGQVVTGELFF
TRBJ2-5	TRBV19	CASSRDIHSSETQYF
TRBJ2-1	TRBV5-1	CASSATTGVQNEQFF
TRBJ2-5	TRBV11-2	CASSPGQKETQYF
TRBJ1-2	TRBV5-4	CASSLQGRDYGYTF
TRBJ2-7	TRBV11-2	CASSFISGLWDGYEQYF
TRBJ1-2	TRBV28	CASTGERYYGYTF
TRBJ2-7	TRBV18	CASSPTWDNPYEQYF